These 24 T cell receptor beta chains came from one sample sequenced in a study of OX40 agonist ivuxolimab in advanced cancers. The receptor library was made with the immunoSEQ multiplex PCR assay. Held by TCRdb, this immuneACCESS table contains in-frame sequences only and omits some clones. Under half of the omission traces to an unresolved V gene where checked; the cause of the rest is unknown. Present in this sample are nearly 80,000 clones, roughly 94% of which were seen just once. 8.5% to 10% of the sample rests with the top ten. Specimen: CD4+ or CD8+ T cells sorted from blood, collected in a trial of the OX40 agonist ivuxolimab. These receptors all come from an adult with an advanced solid tumor such as melanoma, head and neck, liver or kidney cancer.

Relative to its sample, this clone is medium-sized. The chain joins TRBV11-2 to TRBJ2-2, with 8 bases matching TRBD1. The junction had 9 bases not matched to a gene; V was cut back by 5 bases and J by 4 bases. This CDR3 has 16 amino acids. Looked up from germline, CDR1 is SGHAT and CDR2 is FQNNGV. CDR3 sequence reads: CASSLTGGMGTGELFF. CDR3 coding DNA: TGTGCCAGCAGCCTAACAGGGGGTATGGGCACCGGGGAGCTGTTTTTT.

This clone was seen once. CDR3 in amino acids: CASSFEQSYGYTF. The CDR3, as DNA: TGTGCCAGCAGCTTTGAACAGAGCTATGGCTACACCTTC. This chain joins TRBV5-4 and TRBJ1-2; D gene uncertain. The ends were cut back, 2 bases at V and 4 bases at J, with 9 bases in the middle. Germline-derived CDR1 and CDR2 are SGHNT and YYREEE (reference sequence). This CDR3 has 13 residues.

The chain joins TRBV19 to TRBJ2-3, with 7 bases fitting TRBD1. Germline loops: CDR1 LNHDA, CDR2 SQIVND (reference sequence). The V and J ends lost 2 bases and 5 bases, in that order; junction bases with no gene match: 10. This CDR3 is built from 16 residues. CDR3 sequence (DNA): TGTGCCAGTAGTATATTCTCGGGACAGCAACGAGATACGCAGTATTTT. As protein: CASSIFSGQQRDTQYF.

The rearrangement links TRBV2 to TRBJ1-2, with D maybe TRBD1 (6 bases). This CDR3 is 13 amino acids long. Germline lookup yields CDR1 SNHLY and CDR2 FYNNEI. The ends were cut back, 4 bases at V and 8 bases at J, with 14 bases in the middle. CDR3 sequence reads: CASSGGASGGYTF. As DNA, the CDR3 is TGTGCCAGCAGTGGGGGGGCGAGCGGAGGCTACACCTTC.

CDR3 protein: CASSFSVTGGFHEQYF. DNA of the CDR3: TGTGCCAGCAGCTTTTCTGTGACAGGGGGTTTCCACGAGCAGTACTTC. The gene calls are TRBV7-9 and TRBJ2-7, with 9 bases fitting TRBD1. Germline CDR1 SEHNR, CDR2 FQNEAQ (reference sequence). This CDR3 region has 16 residues. V shed 3 bases and J 5 bases; nucleotides not matched to a gene: 11. The full variable domain, with the rest looked up from reference TRBV7-9 and TRBJ2-7, is DTGVSQNPRHKITKRGQNVTFRCDPISEHNRLYWYRQTLGQGPEFLTYFQNEAQLEKSRLLSDRFSAERPKGSFSTLEIQRTEQGDSAMYLCASSFSVTGGFHEQYFGPGTRLTVT.

CDR3 loop: CASSKQLTGGRYEQYF. The CDR3 DNA is TGCGCCAGCAGCAAACAACTGACAGGGGGACGATACGAGCAGTACTTC. The V call is TRBV5-1, the J call TRBJ2-7, with 9 bases lining up with TRBD1. Germline CDR1 and CDR2: SGHRS and YFSETQ. This CDR3 has 16 residues. Trimming removed 4 bases from V and 4 bases from J; junction bases left unmatched: 12. The full variable domain, with the rest looked up from reference TRBV5-1 and TRBJ2-7, is KAGVTQTPRYLIKTRGQQVTLSCSPISGHRSVSWYQQTPGQGLQFLFEYFSETQRNKGNFPGRFSGRQFSNSRSEMNVSTLELGDSALYLCASSKQLTGGRYEQYFGPGTRLTVT.

This chain joins TRBV6-6 and TRBJ2-1; D gene uncertain. Germline V gene data show CDR1 as MNHNY and CDR2 as SVGAGI (reference sequence). V dropped 6 bases and J dropped 5 bases, with 11 bases sitting between them. The CDR3 runs to 13 residues. DNA of the CDR3: TGTGCCAGCAGAGAGGACGAGGACAATGAGCAGTTCTTC. Translated, it gives CASREDEDNEQFF.

The chain uses TRBV7-9 and TRBJ1-6; D unclear. The CDR3 runs to 18 residues. Germline V CDR1 and CDR2: SEHNR, FQNEAQ (reference sequence). V dropped 1 base and J dropped 0 bases, with 13 bases sitting between them. The CDR3 reads CASSLESRASSYNSPLHF. The CDR3 bases are TGTGCCAGCAGCTTAGAATCGAGGGCGAGCTCCTATAATTCACCCCTCCACTTT.

The rearrangement joins TRBV30 to TRBJ2-5; no clear D. Trimming removed 0 bases from V and 2 bases from J, with 13 bases in between. CDR1 is GTSNPN, CDR2 SVGIG, per germline (reference sequence). This CDR3 contains 15 residues. DNA of the CDR3: TGTGCCTGGAGTGTAACCGGGTCCGCGCAAGAGACCCAGTACTTC. Translation gives CAWSVTGSAQETQYF.

The J gene is TRBJ2-3, the V gene TRBV5-1, with D tentatively TRBD1 (5 bases). The V and J ends lost 0 bases and 0 bases respectively, with 11 bases between them. The CDR3 covers 16 residues. Germline V lookup: CDR1 SGHRS, CDR2 YFSETQ. This chain's CDR3 is CASSLGQSVSTDTQYF. The DNA of the CDR3 is TGCGCCAGCAGCTTGGGACAGTCCGTTAGCACAGATACGCAGTATTTT.

The chain links TRBV13 to TRBJ2-7; D is unresolved. Trimming stripped 2 bases from V and 3 bases from J, with 5 bases between. CDR3 length equals 12 residues. The germline CDR1 and CDR2 sequences are PRHDT and FYEKMQ (reference sequence). The CDR3 DNA reads as TGTGCCAGCAGCTTAACGGGCTACGAGCAGTACTTC. Protein sequence: CASSLTGYEQYF.

The rearrangement links TRBV27 to TRBJ2-3; TRBD1 aligns across 8 bases. J gave up 4 bases and V 0 bases, and 3 bases lay outside the gene matches. This CDR3 comprises 15 residues. Germline V gene lookup returns CDR1 MNHEY and CDR2 SMNVEV (reference sequence). DNA for the CDR3: TGTGCCAGCAGTTTATCGGGACAGGCCGCAGATACGCAGTATTTT. Protein: CASSLSGQAADTQYF.

The chain combines TRBV4-1 with TRBJ2-1; 9 bases align to TRBD2. The CDR3 is 16 amino acids. Germline V lookup: CDR1 MGHRA, CDR2 YSYEKL. The J segment lost 1 base and the V segment lost 1 base, leaving 2 bases of the junction unmatched. CDR3 in amino acids: CASSQGLAASYNEQFF. The DNA of the CDR3 is TGCGCCAGCAGCCAAGGACTAGCGGCTTCCTACAATGAGCAGTTCTTC.

CDR3 region: CASSQGGQLQETQYF. The CDR3, as DNA: TGCGCCAGCAGCCAAGGAGGGCAGCTCCAAGAGACCCAGTACTTC. The chain joins TRBV4-3 to TRBJ2-5; possible D gene TRBD2, 5 bases. Trimming shortened V by 1 base and J by 1 base, and 10 bases separated the two germline ends. The CDR3 consists of 15 residues. From germline, CDR1 is LGHNA and CDR2 YSLEER.

The rearrangement joins TRBV19 to TRBJ1-2; D might be TRBD1 (6 bases). The CDR3 contains 13 residues. V was cut by 3 bases and J by 4 bases, with 9 bases left in between. CDR1 is LNHDA, CDR2 SQIVND, per germline (reference sequence). The CDR3 is CASSMDSFYGYTF. The DNA of the CDR3 is TGTGCCAGTAGTATGGACAGCTTCTATGGCTACACCTTC.

The chain recombines TRBV7-6 with TRBJ2-2; tentative D call: TRBD2 (6 bases). The length of the CDR3 is 13 residues. V shed 5 bases and J shed 6 bases, with 10 bases lying between them. Germline lookup yields CDR1 SGHVS and CDR2 FNYEAQ. The CDR3 DNA is TGTGCCAGCAGCACGGGACTGCCCGGGGAGCTGTTTTTT. Protein sequence: CASSTGLPGELFF.

Concerning this clone: The junction and the germline gene differ at one end; a read error may be behind it. The rearrangement joins TRBV27 to TRBJ2-5; the match to TRBD2 covers 16 bases. The CDR3 runs 22 residues. CDR1 is MNHEY and CDR2 is SMNVEV in the germline V gene (reference sequence). CDR3 amino acids: CASSISGLAGGRMGNTQETQYF. CDR3 DNA sequence: TGTGCCAGCAGTATATCGGGACTAGCGGGAGGGAGGATGGGAAATACCCAAGAGACCCAGTACTTC.

This chain joins TRBV6-1 and TRBJ2-7; tentatively, D is TRBD2 (5 bases). CDR1 and CDR2 from the germline V gene are MNHNS and SASEGT. CDR3 length equals 16 residues. V was shortened by 3 bases and J by 1 base, with 16 bases between the two germline ends. The CDR3 protein is CASSEEAGRGSYEQYF. CDR3 DNA: TGTGCCAGCAGTGAGGAGGCAGGTAGAGGATCCTACGAGCAGTACTTC.

The chain couples TRBV9 to TRBJ2-1; 8 nucleotides line up with TRBD2. Trimming at V came to 2 bases and at J to 9 bases, leaving 7 bases not matched to a gene. In germline, CDR1 is SGDLS, CDR2 YYNGEE. The CDR3 contains 14 residues. CDR3 residues: CASSVGGGTAEQFF. For the CDR3, the DNA is TGTGCCAGCAGCGTTGGCGGGGGGACCGCTGAGCAGTTCTTC.

The V call is TRBV19, the J call TRBJ2-2; TRBD1 might be the D (6 bases). CDR1 is LNHDA and CDR2 is SQIVND in the germline V gene (reference sequence). The CDR3 is made up of 18 amino acids. Trimming took off 8 bases at V and 6 bases at J, with 28 bases between the two ends. The CDR3 protein is CASWPFDKGEFWAGELFF. Here the CDR3 DNA reads TGTGCCAGTTGGCCCTTTGACAAGGGGGAATTTTGGGCCGGGGAGCTGTTTTTT.

J is TRBJ1-1 and V is TRBV7-9; 11 bases are shared with TRBD1. The germline V gene encodes CDR1 SEHNR and CDR2 FQNEAQ (reference sequence). The CDR3 has 16 residues. V lost 1 base to trimming and J lost 1 base; unmatched junction nucleotides: 2. DNA of the CDR3: TGTGCCAGCAGCTTAGGAGGACAGGGGGCGAACACTGAAGCTTTCTTT. Protein sequence: CASSLGGQGANTEAFF. The full variable domain, with the rest looked up from reference TRBV7-9 and TRBJ1-1, is DTGVSQNPRHKITKRGQNVTFRCDPISEHNRLYWYRQTLGQGPEFLTYFQNEAQLEKSRLLSDRFSAERPKGSFSTLEIQRTEQGDSAMYLCASSLGGQGANTEAFFGQGTRLTVV.

This clone was counted a few times. V is TRBV6-6 and J is TRBJ2-2, with D maybe TRBD2 (6 bases). V gave up 9 bases and J gave up 6 bases, with 8 bases separating them. Germline-derived CDR1 and CDR2 are MNHNY and SVGAGI (reference sequence). This CDR3 has 11 amino acids. The CDR3 here is CASSGAGELFF. CDR3 in DNA: TGTGCCAGTTCGGGGGCCGGGGAGCTGTTTTTT.

The chain combines TRBV5-1 with TRBJ2-3, with D possibly TRBD1 on 5 matching bases. In germline, CDR1 is SGHRS, CDR2 YFSETQ. This CDR3 has 16 amino acids. V was trimmed by 0 bases and J by 3 bases, leaving 14 bases between them. CDR3: CASSLDPGPWTDTQYF. The CDR3 DNA is TGCGCCAGCAGCTTGGACCCAGGGCCCTGGACAGATACGCAGTATTTT.

The chain combines TRBV6-5 with TRBJ2-5; D could derive from TRBD1 or TRBD2 (5 bases each). V was shortened by 2 bases and J by 4 bases, with 11 bases between the two germline ends. Looked up from germline, CDR1 is MNHEY and CDR2 is SVGAGI. This CDR3 comprises 14 residues. CDR3 protein: CASSYGTKGETQYF. The CDR3 coding sequence is TGTGCCAGCAGTTACGGGACGAAAGGAGAGACCCAGTACTTC.